This T cell receptor (beta chain) was observed in a study of identical twins. MiXCR was run by TCRdb on the 5' RACE reads, yielding one entry per CDR3 protein. This table holds hundreds of thousands of distinct CDR3 sequences, 20% to 25% found once. The same data also contributed to another study, on T cells expressing NK-cell markers.

The sequence was collected from a woman between 18 and 29 years old in good health. The specimen was CD4+ T cells sorted from blood.

CDR3 in DNA: TGCGCCAGCAGCTTGGACGGGACCACCAATGAGCAGTTCTTC. Protein sequence: CASSLDGTTNEQFF. The chain links TRBV5-1 to TRBJ2-1, with D perhaps being TRBD1 or TRBD2 (5 bases each). This CDR3 contains 14 residues. Trimming removed 0 bases at V and 6 bases at J, with 10 bases between. The germline gives CDR1 SGHRS, CDR2 YFSETQ.